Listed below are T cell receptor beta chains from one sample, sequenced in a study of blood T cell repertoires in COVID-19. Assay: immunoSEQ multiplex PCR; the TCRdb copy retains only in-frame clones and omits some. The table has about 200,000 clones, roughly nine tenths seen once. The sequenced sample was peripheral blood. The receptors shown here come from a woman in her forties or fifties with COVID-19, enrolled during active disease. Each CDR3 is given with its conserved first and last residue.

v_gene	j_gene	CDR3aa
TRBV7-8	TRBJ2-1	CASSSMSSGEQFF
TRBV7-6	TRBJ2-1	CASSSADRVGNEQFF
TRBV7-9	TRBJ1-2	CASSPLAELYGYTF
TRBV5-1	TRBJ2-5	CASSLGSNRQETQYF
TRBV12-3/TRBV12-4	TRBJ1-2	CASSWDTSYGYTF
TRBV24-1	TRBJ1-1	CATSDFDEKRFF
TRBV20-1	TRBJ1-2	CSASRSGGAYGYTF
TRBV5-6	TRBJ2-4	CASSFYANSKNIQYF
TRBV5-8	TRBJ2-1	CASSEGQGYYNEQFF
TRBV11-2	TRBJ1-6	CASSSRRLDRADSPLHF
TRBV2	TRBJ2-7	CASSESHRRYEQYF
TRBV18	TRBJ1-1	CASSPTTGVNTEAFF
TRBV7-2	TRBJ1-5	CASSHEGRRVPNQPQHF
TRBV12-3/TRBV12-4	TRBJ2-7	CASSLHGRVEQYF
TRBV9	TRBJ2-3	CASSAGTWGTQYF
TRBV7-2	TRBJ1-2	CASSLRGQGNYGYTF
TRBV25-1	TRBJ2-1	CASSDVAGGIDNEQFF
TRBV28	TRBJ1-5	CASSAAARPQHF
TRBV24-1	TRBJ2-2	CATSDLGRGNTGELFF
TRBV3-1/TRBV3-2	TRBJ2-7	CASSPGQGDYEQYF
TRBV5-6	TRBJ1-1	CASSPGQSFMNTEAFF
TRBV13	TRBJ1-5	CASSANRGGQPQHF
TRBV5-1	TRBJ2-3	CASSPGGVSRDTQYF
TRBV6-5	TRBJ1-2	CASSSGPGFLNYGYTF
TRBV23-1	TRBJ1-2	CASTGGDYGYTF
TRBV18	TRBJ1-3	CASSPLGQGNAGNTIYF
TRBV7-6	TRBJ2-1	CASSYPASGGRNEQFF
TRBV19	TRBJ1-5	CATSLGQGVWNQPQHF
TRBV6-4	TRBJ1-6	CASSALRGSPLHF
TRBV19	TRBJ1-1	CASSMIPGTGGVNTEAFF
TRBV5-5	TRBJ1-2	CASSFRDSPRGYTF
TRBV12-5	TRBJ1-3	CASGLGRDTIYF
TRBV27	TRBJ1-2	CASSRTDSGGYTF
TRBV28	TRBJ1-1	CASSLGGANTEAFF
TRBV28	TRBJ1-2	CASSPQKGYTF
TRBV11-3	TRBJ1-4	CASSLQGAGGIEKLFF
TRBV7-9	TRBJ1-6	CASRSGQSNSPLHF